The clone carrying this TCR beta chain was counted a single time. What it binds is unknown. Using immunoSEQ multiplex PCR, the repertoire was profiled, and TCRdb retains in-frame clones only, with some absent. The sample includes under 95,000 clones, about 85% of them seen just once. Trimming cost V 6 bases and J 2 bases, with 17 bases left between them. This CDR3 spans 15 amino acids. Germline loops: CDR1 MNHEY, CDR2 SVGAGI. All patients were mismatch repair deficient, assessed by either PCR or immunohistochemistry. This record comes from a study of PD-1 blockade in mismatch repair-deficient tumors. Overall study: All were previously treated, progressing patients with approximately 12 mismatch repair-deficient cancer types.

Findings of the study overall: After pembrolizumab, tumor-resident clones rose rapidly, then generally contracted before radiologic responses.

The starting material was peripheral blood, obtained 12 weeks after starting pembrolizumab. The chain uses TRBV6-5 and TRBJ2-7; the D gene could be TRBD1 or TRBD2 (5 bases each). This TCR was sampled from an adult with mismatch repair-deficient cancer. The CDR3 loop is CASRTGPQGAYEQYF. CDR3 in DNA: TGTGCCAGCAGAACGGGGCCCCAGGGAGCCTACGAGCAGTACTTC.